The T cell receptor beta chain described here comes from a study of blood T cell repertoires in COVID-19 (dated by TCRdb to the early 2020s). With regard to the full study: Samples covering the acute and convalescent phases of COVID-19 were provided by collaborators in the United States, Italy and Spain. The prospective study material was composed of cDNA or gDNA derived from T cells, B-cell-depleted T cells, or PBMCs. Subjects who had been exposed to COVID-19, were actively infected with it, or had recovered from it provided the deeply sampled blood TCRbeta repertoires that made up the dataset. The repertoires were released in a freely available public database intended as a resource for research on the immune response to SARS-CoV-2. The samples were drawn from two sources: the first 160 participants of the ongoing ImmuneRACE study, and 1,200 or so subjects contributed by 6 global collaborators. A de-identified subject ID, COVID-19 status, age in years and sex were almost always included in the sample metadata. Where HLA class I and class II types were available, the types were taken from metadata supplied by the sample provider, not from assay-based typing. The investigation overall reported the following: Clinical and demographic metadata were provided uncurated, with the amount varying by source and participant.

Regarding this clone: Its antigen remains unidentified. Base qualities are missing; no much larger clone stands one base away.

In the prospective study, participants were about 18 to 95 years old, resided in about two dozen geographic areas of the United States, and were enrolled through a virtual design. To assign participants to cohorts, the prospective study relied on clinical history that participants themselves reported in a screening survey and a study questionnaire. ImmuneRACE Cohort 3 recovered participants were defined by two consecutive negative NP/OP PCR tests, healthcare professional clearance, or symptom resolution. In the prospective study, whole blood, serum and a nasopharyngeal or oropharyngeal swab were collected from each participant by mobile phlebotomists. Over a 2-month period, participants in the prospective study had the option of providing additional blood draws and questionnaires. Before DNA extraction, blood samples from the prospective study were shipped at room temperature or frozen. TCRbeta CDR3 regions were amplified from genomic DNA using the immunoSEQ Assay, a bias-controlled multiplex PCR. Regarding the original processing steps: The number of nucleated cells in each sample was estimated from the amplification of reference gene primers within the assay. To quantify the absolute abundance of each unique TCRbeta CDR3 rearrangement, sequence reads were collapsed and filtered. For each sample, productive Simpson clonality was calculated by taking the square root of Simpson's diversity index across productive rearrangements. TCRdb retrieved this table from immuneACCESS and kept in-frame rearrangements only. Not all clones are present; in checked studies, unresolved V genes account for under half, and no reason is known for the remainder. V, J and clone size are taken as reported in that table, and D and trimming were inferred from the DNA itself. This sample has roughly 400,000 clones in its table, and about 90% of those were observed once. Together, the top ten hold 0.6% of the sample.

The trim is 7 bases for V and 4 bases for J, with a gap of 16 bases between the germline ends. From a lookup of the germline V gene, CDR1 and CDR2 are MDHEN and SYDVKM. Including cysteine and phenylalanine, the CDR3 has 14 amino acids. Just the 42-base CDR3 DNA is kept, in frame starting at base 1. Recombination joined TRBV28 with TRBJ1-1; no confident D gene assignment can be made. The sample taken for sequencing was PBMCs or T cells enriched from blood (not recorded which). The clonotype originates from a man younger than 35 who had recovered from COVID-19. Read as DNA, the sequence is TGTGCCAGCACCCCGACCCGAGACTTCACTGAAGCTTTCTTT. This is translated as CASTPTRDFTEAFF. The entire variable domain, with the stretches around the CDR3 drawn from the reference TRBV28 and TRBJ1-1 proteins, is DVKVTQSSRYLVKRTGEKVFLECVQDMDHENMFWYRQDPGLGLRLIYFSYDVKMKEKGDIPEGYSVSREKKERFSLILESASTNQTSMYLCASTPTRDFTEAFFGQGTRLTVV.